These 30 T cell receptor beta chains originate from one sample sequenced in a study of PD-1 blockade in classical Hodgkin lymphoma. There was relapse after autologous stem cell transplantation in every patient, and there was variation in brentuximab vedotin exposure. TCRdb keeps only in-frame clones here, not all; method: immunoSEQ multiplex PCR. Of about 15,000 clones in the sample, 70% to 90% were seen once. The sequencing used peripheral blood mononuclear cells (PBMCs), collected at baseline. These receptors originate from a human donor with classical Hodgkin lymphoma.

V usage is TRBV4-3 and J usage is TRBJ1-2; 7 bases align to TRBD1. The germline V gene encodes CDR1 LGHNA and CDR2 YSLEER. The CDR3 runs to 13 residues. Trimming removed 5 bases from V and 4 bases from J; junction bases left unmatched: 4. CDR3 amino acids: CASSNDRVYGYTF. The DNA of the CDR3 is TGCGCCAGCAGCAACGACAGGGTCTATGGCTACACCTTC.

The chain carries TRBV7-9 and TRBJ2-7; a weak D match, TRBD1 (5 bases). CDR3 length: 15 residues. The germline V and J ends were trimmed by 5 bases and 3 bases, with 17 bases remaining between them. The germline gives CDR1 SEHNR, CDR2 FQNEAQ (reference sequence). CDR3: CASSPPTVNFYEQYF. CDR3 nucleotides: TGTGCCAGCAGCCCTCCGACAGTGAACTTCTACGAGCAGTACTTC.

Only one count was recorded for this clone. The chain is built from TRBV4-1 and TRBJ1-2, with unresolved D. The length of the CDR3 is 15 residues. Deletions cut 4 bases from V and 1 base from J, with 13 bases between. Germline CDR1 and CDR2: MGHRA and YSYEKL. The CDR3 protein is CASSPSTGSNYGYTF. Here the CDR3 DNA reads TGCGCCAGCAGCCCCAGCACCGGTAGTAACTATGGCTACACCTTC.

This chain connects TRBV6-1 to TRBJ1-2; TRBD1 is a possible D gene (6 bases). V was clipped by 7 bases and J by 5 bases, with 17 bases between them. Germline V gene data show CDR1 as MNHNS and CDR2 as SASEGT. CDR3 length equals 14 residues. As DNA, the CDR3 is TGTGCCAGCATTACTAACAGGGATGCGTATGGCTACACCTTC. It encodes CASITNRDAYGYTF.

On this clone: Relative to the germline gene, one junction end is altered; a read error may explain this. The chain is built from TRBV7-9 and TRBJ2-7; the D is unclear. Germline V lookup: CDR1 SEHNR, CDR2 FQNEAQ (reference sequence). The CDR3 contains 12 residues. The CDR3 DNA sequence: TGTGCCAGCAGTTTAGCCACCTACGAGCAGTACTTC. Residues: CASSLATYEQYF.

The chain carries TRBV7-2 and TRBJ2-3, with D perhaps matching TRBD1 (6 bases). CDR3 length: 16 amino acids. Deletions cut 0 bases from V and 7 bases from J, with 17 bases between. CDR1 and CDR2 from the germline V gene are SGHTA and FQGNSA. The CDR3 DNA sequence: TGTGCCAGCAGCTTAGCGATCACAGGGAAGGGAAATACGCAGTATTTT. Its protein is CASSLAITGKGNTQYF.

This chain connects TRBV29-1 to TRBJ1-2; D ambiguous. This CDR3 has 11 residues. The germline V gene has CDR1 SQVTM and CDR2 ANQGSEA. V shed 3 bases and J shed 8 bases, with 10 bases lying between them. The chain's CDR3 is CSVDGLGGYTF. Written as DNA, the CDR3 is TGCAGCGTTGACGGTCTGGGCGGCTACACCTTC.

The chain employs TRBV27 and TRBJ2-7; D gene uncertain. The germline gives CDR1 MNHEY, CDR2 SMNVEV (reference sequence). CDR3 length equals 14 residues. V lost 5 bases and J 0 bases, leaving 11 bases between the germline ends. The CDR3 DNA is TGTGCCAGCAGTCCCCGACTGAGCTCCTACGAGCAGTACTTC. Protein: CASSPRLSSYEQYF.

The CDR3 sequence is CASSYSGTASYEQYF. The CDR3 nucleotides are TGTGCCAGCAGTTACTCAGGGACGGCCTCCTACGAGCAGTACTTC. V usage is TRBV6-6 and J usage is TRBJ2-7; D could derive from TRBD1 or TRBD2 (5 bases each). The CDR3 extends over 15 amino acids. Germline V CDR1 and CDR2: MNHNY, SVGAGI (reference sequence). Trimming cost V 0 bases and J 0 bases, with 9 bases left between them.

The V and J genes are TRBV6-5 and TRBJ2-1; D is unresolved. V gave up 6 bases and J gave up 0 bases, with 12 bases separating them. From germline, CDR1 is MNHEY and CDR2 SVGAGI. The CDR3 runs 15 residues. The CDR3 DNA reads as TGTGCCAGCAGCCCAGTCGGCAGCTCCTACAATGAGCAGTTCTTC. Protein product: CASSPVGSSYNEQFF.

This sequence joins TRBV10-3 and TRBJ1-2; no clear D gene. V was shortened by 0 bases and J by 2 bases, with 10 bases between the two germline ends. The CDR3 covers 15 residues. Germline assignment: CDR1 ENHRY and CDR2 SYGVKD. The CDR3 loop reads CAISESGRRNYGYTF. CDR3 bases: TGTGCCATCAGTGAGTCAGGGCGACGGAACTATGGCTACACCTTC.

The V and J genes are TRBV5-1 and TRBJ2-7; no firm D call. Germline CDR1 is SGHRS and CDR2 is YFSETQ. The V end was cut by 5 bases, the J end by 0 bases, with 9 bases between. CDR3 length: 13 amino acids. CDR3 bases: TGCGCCAGCAGGGGTGACACCTCCTACGAGCAGTACTTC. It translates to CASRGDTSYEQYF.

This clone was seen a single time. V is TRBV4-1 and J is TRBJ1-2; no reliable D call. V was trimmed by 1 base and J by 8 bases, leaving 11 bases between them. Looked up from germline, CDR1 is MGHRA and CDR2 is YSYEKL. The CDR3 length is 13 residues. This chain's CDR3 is CASSQGPGDGYTF. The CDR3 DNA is TGCGCCAGCAGCCAAGGCCCGGGAGACGGCTACACCTTC.

The CDR3 DNA follows: TGCGCCAGCTCGACAGGGGCCTCCTTACGCGGGCAGTTCTTC. Protein product: CASSTGASLRGQFF. J is TRBJ2-1 and V is TRBV5-1; 8 bases agree with TRBD1. The CDR3 is 14 amino acids. Per germline, CDR1 SGHRS and CDR2 YFSETQ. The ends lost 7 bases at V and 12 bases at J; junction bases unmatched: 15.

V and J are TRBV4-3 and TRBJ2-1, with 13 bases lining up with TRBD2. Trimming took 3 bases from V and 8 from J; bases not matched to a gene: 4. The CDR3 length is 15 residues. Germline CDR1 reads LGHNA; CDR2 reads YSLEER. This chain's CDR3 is CASSQGLAGRHEQFF. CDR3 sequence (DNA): TGCGCCAGCAGCCAGGGACTAGCGGGGAGGCATGAGCAGTTCTTC.

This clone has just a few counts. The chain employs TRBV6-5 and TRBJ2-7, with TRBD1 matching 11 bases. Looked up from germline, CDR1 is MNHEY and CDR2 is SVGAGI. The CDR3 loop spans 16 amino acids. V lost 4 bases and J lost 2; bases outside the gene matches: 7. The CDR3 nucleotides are TGTGCCAGCAGTTCCGGACAGGGGGCATGGGCCTACGAGCAGTACTTC. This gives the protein CASSSGQGAWAYEQYF.

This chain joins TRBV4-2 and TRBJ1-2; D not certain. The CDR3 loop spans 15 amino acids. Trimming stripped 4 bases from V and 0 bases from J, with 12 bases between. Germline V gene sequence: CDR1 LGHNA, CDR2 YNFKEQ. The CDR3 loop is CASSRGTDTNYGYTF. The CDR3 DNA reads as TGTGCCAGCAGCCGGGGTACAGATACTAACTATGGCTACACCTTC.

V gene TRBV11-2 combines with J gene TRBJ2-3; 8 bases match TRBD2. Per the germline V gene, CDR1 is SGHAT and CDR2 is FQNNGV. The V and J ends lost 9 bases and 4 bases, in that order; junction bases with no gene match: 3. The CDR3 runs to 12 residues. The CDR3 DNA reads TGTGCCAGTAGCGGGATCGCAGATACGCAGTATTTT. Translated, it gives CASSGIADTQYF.

This CDR3 reads CASSVGTAHNEKLFF. Written as DNA, the CDR3 is TGTGCCAGCAGCGTAGGAACAGCTCATAATGAAAAACTGTTTTTT. The rearrangement joins TRBV9 to TRBJ1-4; D is unresolved. Trimming removed 0 bases from V and 4 bases from J, with 10 bases in between. Germline CDR1 SGDLS, CDR2 YYNGEE. CDR3 length: 15 amino acids.

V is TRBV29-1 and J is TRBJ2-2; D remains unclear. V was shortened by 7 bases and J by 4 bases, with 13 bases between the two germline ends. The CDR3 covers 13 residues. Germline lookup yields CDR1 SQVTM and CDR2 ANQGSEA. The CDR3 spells CSALQQITGELFF. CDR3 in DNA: TGCAGCGCTTTACAACAGATCACCGGGGAGCTGTTTTTT.

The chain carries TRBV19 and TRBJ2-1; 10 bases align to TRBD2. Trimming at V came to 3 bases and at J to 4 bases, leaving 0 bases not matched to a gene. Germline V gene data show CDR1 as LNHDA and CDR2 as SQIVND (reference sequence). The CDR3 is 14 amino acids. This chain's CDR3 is CASSISGRYNEQFF. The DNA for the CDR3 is TGTGCCAGTAGTATTAGCGGGAGGTACAATGAGCAGTTCTTC.

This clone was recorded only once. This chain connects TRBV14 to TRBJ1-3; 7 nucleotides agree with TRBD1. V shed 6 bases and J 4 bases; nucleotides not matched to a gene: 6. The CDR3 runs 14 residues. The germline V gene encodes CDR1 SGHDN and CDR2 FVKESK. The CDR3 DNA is TGTGCCAGCAGTGACAGGGCGAGGGGAAACACCATATATTTT. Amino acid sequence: CASSDRARGNTIYF. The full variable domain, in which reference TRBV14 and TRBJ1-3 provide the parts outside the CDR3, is EAGVTQFPSHSVIEKGQTVTLRCDPISGHDNLYWYRRVMGKEIKFLLHFVKESKQDESGMPNNRFLAERTGGTYSTLKVQPAELEDSGVYFCASSDRARGNTIYFGEGSWLTVV.

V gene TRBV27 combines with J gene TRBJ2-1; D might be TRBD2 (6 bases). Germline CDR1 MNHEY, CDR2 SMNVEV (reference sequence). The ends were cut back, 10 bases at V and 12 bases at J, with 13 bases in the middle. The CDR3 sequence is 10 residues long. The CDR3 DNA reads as TGTGCCACCTGGGGAGGTAGGCAGTTCTTC. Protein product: CATWGGRQFF.

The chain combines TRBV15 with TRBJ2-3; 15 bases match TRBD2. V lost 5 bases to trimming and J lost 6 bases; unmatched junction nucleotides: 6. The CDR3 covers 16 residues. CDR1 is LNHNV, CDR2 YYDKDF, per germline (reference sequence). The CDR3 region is CATSPGTSGRTDTQYF. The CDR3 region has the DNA TGTGCCACCAGCCCCGGGACTAGCGGGAGGACGGATACGCAGTATTTT.

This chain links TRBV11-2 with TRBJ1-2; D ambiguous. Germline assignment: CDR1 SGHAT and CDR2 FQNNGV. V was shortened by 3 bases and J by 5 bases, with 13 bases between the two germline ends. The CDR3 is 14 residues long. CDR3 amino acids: CASSFTPAGYGYTF. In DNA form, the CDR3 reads TGTGCCAGCAGCTTTACCCCAGCAGGATATGGCTACACCTTC.

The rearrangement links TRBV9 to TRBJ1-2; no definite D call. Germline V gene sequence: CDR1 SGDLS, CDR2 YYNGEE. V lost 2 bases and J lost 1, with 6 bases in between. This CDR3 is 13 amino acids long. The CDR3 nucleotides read TGTGCCAGCAGCGTTGTCGGTAACTATGGCTACACCTTC. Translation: CASSVVGNYGYTF.

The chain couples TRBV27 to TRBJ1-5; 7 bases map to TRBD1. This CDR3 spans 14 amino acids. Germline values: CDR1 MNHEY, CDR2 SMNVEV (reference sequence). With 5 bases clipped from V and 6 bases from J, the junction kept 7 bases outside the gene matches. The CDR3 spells CASSLQGGGQPQHF. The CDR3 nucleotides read TGTGCCAGCAGTCTCCAGGGGGGAGGTCAGCCCCAGCATTTT.

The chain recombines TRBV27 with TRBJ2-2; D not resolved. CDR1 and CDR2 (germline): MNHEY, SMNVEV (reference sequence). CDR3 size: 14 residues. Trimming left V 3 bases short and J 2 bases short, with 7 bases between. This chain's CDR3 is CASSLFGNTGELFF. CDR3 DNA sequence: TGTGCCAGCAGTTTGTTCGGTAACACCGGGGAGCTGTTTTTT.

CDR3: CASSSRDRGLFGYTF. CDR3 DNA: TGTGCCAGCAGTTCCCGGGACAGGGGTTTATTTGGCTACACCTTC. The V and J genes are TRBV6-1 and TRBJ1-2; 10 bases align to TRBD1. In germline, CDR1 is MNHNS, CDR2 SASEGT. J gave up 7 bases and V 5 bases, and 10 bases lay outside the gene matches. The length of the CDR3 is 15 residues.

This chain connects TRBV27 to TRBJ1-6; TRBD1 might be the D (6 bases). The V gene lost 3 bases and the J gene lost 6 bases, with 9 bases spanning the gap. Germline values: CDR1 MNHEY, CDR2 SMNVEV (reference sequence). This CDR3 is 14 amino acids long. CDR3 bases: TGTGCCAGCAGTTTTTGGGACATTAATTCACCCCTCCACTTT. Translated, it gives CASSFWDINSPLHF.